This T cell receptor beta chain was documented in a study of Tregs in tolerant kidney transplant recipients. Trimming shortened V by 4 bases and J by 6 bases, and 6 bases separated the two germline ends. CDR1 MNHEY and CDR2 SVGAGI come from the germline V gene. CDR3 length: 12 residues. General study results and limits: Expanding Tregs on activated donor B cells appeared to best identify donor-specific TCRbeta clones. Validation in larger populations is needed because few patients were studied.

In the case of this clone: What it recognizes is unknown.

Thawed PBMCs were FACS-sorted into unstimulated CD4+CD25+CD127- regulatory T cells, CD4+CD25- non-regulatory cells, CD4 and CD8 cells. The assay was immunoSEQ multiplex PCR, and TCRdb's table has in-frame clones only and misses some. This sample has some 68,000 clones, with about four fifths found just once. This receptor was obtained from a human donor in good health. The sequencing sample was made of CD4+ T cells from blood. The chain employs TRBV6-5 and TRBJ1-4; no clear D. CDR3 loop: CASSSSDEKLFF. CDR3 nucleotide sequence: TGTGCCAGCAGTTCCTCTGATGAAAAACTGTTTTTT.